This entry features one TCR beta chain sequence. This sample stems from a study of control samples from healthy donors and cancer patients. In germline, CDR1 is SGHRS, CDR2 YFSETQ. The V end lost 3 bases, the J end lost 3 bases, and 19 bases lay between the germline ends. The CDR3 sequence is 16 residues long. Repertoires were generated with immunoSEQ multiplex PCR, while TCRdb's copy carries only in-frame clones and drops some. The sample includes a few hundred thousand clones, 80% to 95% of them seen just once. Material: PBMCs. The source is a man aged 35 to 55 with head and neck cancer. The chain employs TRBV5-1 and TRBJ2-7, with D possibly matching TRBD1 (6 bases). This CDR3 reads CASSSGQSSLIYEQYF. The CDR3 region has the DNA TGCGCCAGCAGCTCCGGACAGAGCTCCCTCATCTACGAGCAGTACTTC. Supplemented by reference TRBV5-1 and TRBJ2-7, the full variable domain reads KAGVTQTPRYLIKTRGQQVTLSCSPISGHRSVSWYQQTPGQGLQFLFEYFSETQRNKGNFPGRFSGRQFSNSRSEMNVSTLELGDSALYLCASSSGQSSLIYEQYFGPGTRLTVT.